This T cell receptor beta chain was identified in a study of glioma-infiltrating T cells. Per germline, CDR1 SGHTA and CDR2 FQGNSA. Trimming shortened V by 5 bases and J by 6 bases, and 9 bases separated the two germline ends. The CDR3 length is 12 residues. The iRepertoire nested amplicon-rescue multiplex PCR amplified TCR alpha and beta CDR3s from RNA. TCRdb re-called the multiplex PCR reads with MiXCR, one entry per CDR3 protein. The sample holds under 130,000 distinct CDR3 sequences, around 28% seen once. This clonotype was counted at least ten times. Input material: glioma tissue, nonneoplastic brain tissue, or PBMCs (not recorded which). The chain combines TRBV7-2 with TRBJ2-3; a possible D gene is TRBD2 (6 bases). This clonotype was sampled from a human donor with low-grade glioma or glioblastoma, undergoing nonglioma brain surgery, or in good health (not recorded which). CDR3 sequence (DNA): TGTGCCAGCAGCGGGACTGTGGATACGCAGTATTTT. Translating gives CASSGTVDTQYF. Based on the CDR3 plus reference TRBV7-2 and TRBJ2-3, the full variable domain is GAGVSQSPSNKVTEKGKDVELRCDPISGHTALYWYRQSLGQGLEFLIYFQGNSAPDKSGLPSDRFSAERTGGSVSTLTIQRTQQEDSAVYLCASSGTVDTQYFGPGTRLTVL.